This T cell receptor beta chain was documented in a study of CD8 T cells in Susac syndrome. Study overall: Treatment status at blood draw for the Susac syndrome patients was therapy-naive, corticosteroids, or intravenous immunoglobulin alone. Whole-study results and caveats: The CD4+ T cell repertoires from Susac syndrome exhibited no clonal expansion.

To note about this clonotype: Its antigen is currently unknown.

The authors sequenced TCR beta from blood CD8+ and CD4+ T cells. With random hexamers, 0.5 to 1 ug RNA was reverse transcribed. TCRdb reprocessed the immunoSEQ multiplex PCR reads via MiXCR and lists one record per CDR3 protein. The sample includes roughly 250,000 distinct CDR3 sequences, roughly 95% of them seen just once. CDR1 DFQATT and CDR2 SNEGSKA come from the germline V gene (reference sequence). CDR3 length: 13 residues. V dropped 7 bases and J dropped 15 bases, with 25 bases sitting between them. The sequencing sample was made of CD4+ T cells from PBMCs. The chain has TRBV20-1 and TRBJ2-1; D possibly uses TRBD1 or TRBD2 (5 bases each). This receptor was taken from a human donor with Susac syndrome. For the CDR3, the DNA is TGCAGTGGACCGGGACGTCAATCCGATCAGCCGTTCTTC. Amino acids: CSGPGRQSDQPFF.